The 13 T cell receptor beta chains below all came from one sample that was sequenced in a study of blood T cell dynamics during melanoma immunotherapy. Time point specified: pre-treatment baseline. Measured with immunoSEQ multiplex PCR; TCRdb has only the in-frame clones, and not every one. The data contain under 15,000 clones, 85% to 90% of them singletons. The source was blood, collected from a patient treated with checkpoint blockade. Receptors were obtained from a human donor with melanoma.

The V and J genes are TRBV6-1 and TRBJ1-2; D call uncertain. CDR3 length: 13 residues. Looked up from germline, CDR1 is MNHNS and CDR2 is SASEGT. V gave up 8 bases and J gave up 2 bases, with 12 bases separating them. CDR3 DNA: TGTGCCAGCCACCCTTTGGGAAACTATGGCTACACCTTC. Its translation is CASHPLGNYGYTF.

V and J are TRBV11-2 and TRBJ2-3; 8 nucleotides agree with TRBD1. The CDR3 contains 16 residues. The junction had 8 bases not matched to a gene; V was cut back by 6 bases and J by 0 bases. Germline CDR1 SGHAT, CDR2 FQNNGV. In nucleotides, the CDR3 is TGTGCCAGCAGTAAAATCAGGGGGCGCAGCACAGATACGCAGTATTTT. Its translation is CASSKIRGRSTDTQYF.

This clone was seen a few times. The rearrangement joins TRBV5-4 to TRBJ1-2; tentative D call: TRBD1 (6 bases). Trimming cost V 3 bases and J 5 bases, with 14 bases left between them. Germline lookup yields CDR1 SGHNT and CDR2 YYREEE (reference sequence). CDR3 length: 14 amino acids. CDR3 loop: CASSSSGAVYGYTF. CDR3 nucleotide sequence: TGTGCCAGCAGCTCCTCGGGGGCGGTATATGGCTACACCTTC.

This sequence joins TRBV5-6 and TRBJ2-1, with D possibly being TRBD1 (6 bases). Between the trimmed V and J ends, which lost 4 bases and 0 bases, there was a span of 17 bases. In germline, CDR1 is SGHDT, CDR2 YYEEEE. CDR3 size: 17 residues. As DNA, the CDR3 is TGTGCCAGCAGCCCCGCTCACAGGGCGAGCTCCTACAATGAGCAGTTCTTC. Residues: CASSPAHRASSYNEQFF.

The chain is built from TRBV5-1 and TRBJ2-5; 7 nucleotides agree with TRBD1. This CDR3 has 15 residues. V trimming: 6 bases; J trimming: 1 base; junction bases outside the gene matches: 9. Germline values: CDR1 SGHRS, CDR2 YFSETQ. DNA for the CDR3: TGCGCCAGCATGAACCTGGGGGACAGCCAAGAGACCCAGTACTTC. This sequence encodes CASMNLGDSQETQYF.

This clone was observed a handful of times. The J gene is TRBJ2-7, the V gene TRBV6-5; 10 nucleotides align to TRBD2. This CDR3 contains 14 residues. Germline V gene sequence: CDR1 MNHEY, CDR2 SVGAGI. V was clipped by 5 bases and J by 10 bases; unmatched bases: 11. The CDR3 loop reads CASSESGTSEPQYF. CDR3 in DNA: TGTGCCAGCAGTGAATCCGGGACTAGCGAGCCTCAGTACTTC.

The J gene is TRBJ1-5, the V gene TRBV7-2; maybe TRBD1 (6 bases). The V and J ends lost 5 bases and 4 bases respectively, with 18 bases between them. The CDR3 consists of 16 residues. CDR1 is SGHTA and CDR2 is FQGNSA in the germline V gene. The CDR3 sequence is CASSPRGANRNQPQHF. Written as DNA, the CDR3 is TGTGCCAGCAGCCCCCGGGGGGCAAACAGGAATCAGCCCCAGCATTTT.

This chain links TRBV6-4 with TRBJ1-1, with 8 bases that match TRBD1. J was trimmed by 8 bases and V by 10 bases; bases with no gene match: 9. The CDR3 covers 12 residues. The germline gives CDR1 MRHNA, CDR2 SNTAGT. This chain's CDR3 is CATAQGASEAFF. In nucleotides, the CDR3 is TGTGCCACCGCTCAGGGGGCTTCGGAAGCTTTCTTT.

This sequence joins TRBV10-3 and TRBJ2-7, with D maybe TRBD1 (6 bases). Trimming stripped 5 bases from V and 2 bases from J, with 10 bases between. This CDR3 comprises 13 residues. CDR1 and CDR2 from the germline V gene are ENHRY and SYGVKD. The CDR3 bases are TGTGCCATCAGTTTCGACAGGACCTACGAGCAGTACTTC. As protein: CAISFDRTYEQYF.

The genes are TRBV7-2 and TRBJ2-3, with TRBD1 matching 9 bases. CDR1 and CDR2 (germline): SGHTA, FQGNSA. The trim removed 5 bases at V and 4 bases at J, leaving 4 bases unmatched. The CDR3 consists of 14 residues. CDR3 DNA sequence: TGTGCCAGCAGCCAAACAGGGGGCGCAGATACGCAGTATTTT. Its translation is CASSQTGGADTQYF.

On this clone: The germline gene is not matched at one end of the junction; a read error may be the cause. The CDR3 bases are TGTGCCAGCTCAGCACCGACCGGCAACTATGGCTACACCTTC. This gives the protein CASSAPTGNYGYTF. The rearrangement uses TRBV18 and TRBJ1-2; D gene uncertain. The CDR3 is 14 amino acids. Germline V gene data show CDR1 as KGHSH and CDR2 as LQKENI.

The rearrangement uses TRBV6-1 and TRBJ2-3, with 15 positions matching TRBD2. In germline, CDR1 is MNHNS, CDR2 SASEGT. The V segment lost 3 bases and the J segment 4 bases; nucleotides outside the gene matches: 5. CDR3 length: 17 residues. The CDR3 protein is CASSEGLAGGLADTQYF. The CDR3 nucleotides read TGTGCCAGCAGTGAGGGACTAGCGGGGGGCTTGGCAGATACGCAGTATTTT.

The V gene is TRBV15, the J gene TRBJ1-2, with 8 positions matching TRBD1. After removal of 7 bases from V and 2 bases from J, the junction contained 12 bases not matched to a gene. The CDR3 is made up of 16 amino acids. The germline V gene has CDR1 LNHNV and CDR2 YYDKDF (reference sequence). The CDR3 coding sequence is TGTGCCACCACGCCAGCCAGGGGGCGCGGGAACTATGGCTACACCTTC. Amino acid sequence: CATTPARGRGNYGYTF.